Here is one TCR beta chain with its context. The antigen is undetermined. Sequenced by immunoSEQ multiplex PCR; TCRdb stores in-frame clones only, minus some. This sample has 42,000 or so clones, with nearly 80% found just once. These data come from a study of radiotherapy plus CTLA-4 blockade in lung cancer. Study-level findings and limits: Reports state that early shifts in blood T cell clones, with interferon-beta, best predicted response.

In germline, CDR1 is SGHTA, CDR2 FQGNSA. Trimming cost V 0 bases and J 4 bases, with 8 bases left between them. This CDR3 is 14 amino acids long. The TCR sequence derives from a human donor with non-small cell lung cancer that progressed on radiotherapy plus ipilimumab. V and J are TRBV7-2 and TRBJ2-3, with D perhaps TRBD2 (5 bases). The sequenced sample was peripheral blood, obtained from a patient treated with radiotherapy plus ipilimumab. The CDR3 nucleotides are TGTGCCAGCAGCTTAGCCCACGGGGCAGATACGCAGTATTTT. It translates to CASSLAHGADTQYF.